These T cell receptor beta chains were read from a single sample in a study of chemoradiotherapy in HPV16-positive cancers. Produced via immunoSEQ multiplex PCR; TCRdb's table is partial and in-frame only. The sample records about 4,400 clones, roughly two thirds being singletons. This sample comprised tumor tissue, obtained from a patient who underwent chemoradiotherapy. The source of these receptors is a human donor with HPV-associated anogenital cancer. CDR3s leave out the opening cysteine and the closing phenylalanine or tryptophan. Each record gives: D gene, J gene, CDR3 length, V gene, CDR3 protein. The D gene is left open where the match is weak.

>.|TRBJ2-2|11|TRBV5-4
ASSLALGGELF
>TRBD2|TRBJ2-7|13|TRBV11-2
ASSPLAGRAYEQY
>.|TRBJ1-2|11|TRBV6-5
ASSYGENYGYT
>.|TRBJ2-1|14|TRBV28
ASSTLGQTSYNEQF
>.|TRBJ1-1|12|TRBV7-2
ASSPDGPVTEAF
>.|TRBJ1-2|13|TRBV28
ASSAPQGSNYGYT
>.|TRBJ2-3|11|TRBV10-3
AIKGGTTDTQY
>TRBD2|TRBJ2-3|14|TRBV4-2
ASSPRFSGREDTQY
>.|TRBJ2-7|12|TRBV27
ASSLLGGTYEQY
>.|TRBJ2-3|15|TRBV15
ATSRDYRRATTDTQY
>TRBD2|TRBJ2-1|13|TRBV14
ASSQDFGGNNEQF
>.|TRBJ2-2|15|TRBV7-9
ASSLDRRVAATGELF
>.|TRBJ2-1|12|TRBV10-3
AISDLDPRDEQF
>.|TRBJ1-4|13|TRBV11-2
ASAVRGLTNEKLF
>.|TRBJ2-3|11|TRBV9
ASSVGSPGTQY
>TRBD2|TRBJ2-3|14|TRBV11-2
ASSLTRLASTDTQY
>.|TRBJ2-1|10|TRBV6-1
ASTWPGNEQF
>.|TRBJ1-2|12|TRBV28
ASSLDRRFYGYT
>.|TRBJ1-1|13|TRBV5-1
ASSLEGRTNTEAF
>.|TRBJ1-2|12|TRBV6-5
ASSYSPENYGYT
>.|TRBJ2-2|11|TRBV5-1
ASSPLGTGELF
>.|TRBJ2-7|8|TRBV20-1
SARAYEQY
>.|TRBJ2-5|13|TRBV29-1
SVEEIGLLQETQY
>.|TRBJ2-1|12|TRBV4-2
ASSQAGAYNEQF
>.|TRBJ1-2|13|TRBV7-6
ASSPVGGIADGYT
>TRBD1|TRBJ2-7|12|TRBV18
ASSPRDRDYEQY
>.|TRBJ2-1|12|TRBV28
ASSLVSSYNEQF
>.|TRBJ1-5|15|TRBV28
ASSLGAGSVLNQPQH
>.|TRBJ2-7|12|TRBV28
ASSTAGTRYEQY
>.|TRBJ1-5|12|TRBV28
ASSDRGGNQPQH
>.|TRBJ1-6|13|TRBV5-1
ASSFTQERNSPLH
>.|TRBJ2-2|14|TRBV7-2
ASSLFGRGHTGELF
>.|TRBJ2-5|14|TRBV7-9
ASSLGQPGPKETQY
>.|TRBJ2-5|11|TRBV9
ASGLGGQETQY
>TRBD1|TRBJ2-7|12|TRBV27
ASSSPGQGYEQY
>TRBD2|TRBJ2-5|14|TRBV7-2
ASSTPGLADQETQY
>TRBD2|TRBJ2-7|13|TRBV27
ASSFFSGGTYEQY
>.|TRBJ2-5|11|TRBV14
ASSMTTGETQY
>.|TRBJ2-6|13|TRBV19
ASRRALSGANVLT
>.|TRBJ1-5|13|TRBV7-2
ASSLDSRSNQPQH
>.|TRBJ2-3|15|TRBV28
ASSPWGAGASTDTQY
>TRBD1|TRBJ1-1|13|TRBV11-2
ASSQPTGLDTEAF